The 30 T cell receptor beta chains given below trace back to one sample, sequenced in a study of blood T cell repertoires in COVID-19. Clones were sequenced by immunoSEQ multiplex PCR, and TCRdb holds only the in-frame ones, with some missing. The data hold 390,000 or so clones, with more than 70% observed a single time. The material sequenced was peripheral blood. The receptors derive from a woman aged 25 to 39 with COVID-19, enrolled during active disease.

The chain's CDR3 is CASSTPGSYGYTF. The CDR3 region has the DNA TGTGCCAGCAGCACCCCGGGGAGCTATGGCTACACCTTC. The rearrangement joins TRBV13 to TRBJ1-2, with D unresolved. The CDR3 covers 13 residues. Trimming took off 5 bases at V and 4 bases at J, with 11 bases between the two ends. CDR1 is PRHDT, CDR2 FYEKMQ, per germline (reference sequence).

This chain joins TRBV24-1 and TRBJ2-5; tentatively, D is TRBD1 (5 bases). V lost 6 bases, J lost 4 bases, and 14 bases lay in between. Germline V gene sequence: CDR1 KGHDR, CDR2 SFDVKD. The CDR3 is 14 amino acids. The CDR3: CATSLSGQGETQYF. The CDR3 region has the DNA TGTGCCACCAGTCTTTCCGGACAAGGAGAGACCCAGTACTTC.

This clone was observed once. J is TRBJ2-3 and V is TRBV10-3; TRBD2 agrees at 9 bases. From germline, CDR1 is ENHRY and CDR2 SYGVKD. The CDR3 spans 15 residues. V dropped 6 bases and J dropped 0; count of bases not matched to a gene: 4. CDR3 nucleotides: TGTGCCATCAGGACTAGCGGACTTAGCACAGATACGCAGTATTTT. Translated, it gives CAIRTSGLSTDTQYF.

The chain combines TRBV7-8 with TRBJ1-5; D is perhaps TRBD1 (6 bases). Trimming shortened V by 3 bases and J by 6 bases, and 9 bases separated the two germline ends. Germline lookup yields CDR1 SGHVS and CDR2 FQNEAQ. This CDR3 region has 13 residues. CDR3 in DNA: TGTGCCAGCAGCTTGGACAGAACTCAGCCCCAGCATTTT. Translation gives CASSLDRTQPQHF.

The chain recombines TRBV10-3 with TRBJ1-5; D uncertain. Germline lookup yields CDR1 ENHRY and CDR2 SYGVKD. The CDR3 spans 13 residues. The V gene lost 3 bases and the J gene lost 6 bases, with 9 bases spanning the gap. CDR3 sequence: CAISDEGSQPQHF. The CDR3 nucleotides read TGTGCCATCAGTGACGAGGGATCTCAGCCCCAGCATTTT.

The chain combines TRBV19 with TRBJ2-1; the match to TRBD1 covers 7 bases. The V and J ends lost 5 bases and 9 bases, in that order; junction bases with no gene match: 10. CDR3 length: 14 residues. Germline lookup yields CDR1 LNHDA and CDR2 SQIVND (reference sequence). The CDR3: CASSARDRAAEQFF. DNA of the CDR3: TGTGCCAGTAGTGCCAGGGACAGAGCGGCTGAGCAGTTCTTC.

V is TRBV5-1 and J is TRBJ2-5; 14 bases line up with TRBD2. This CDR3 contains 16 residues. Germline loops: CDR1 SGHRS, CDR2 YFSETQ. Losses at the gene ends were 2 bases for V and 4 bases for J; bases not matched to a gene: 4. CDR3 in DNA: TGCGCCAGCAGCTTCCGGACTAGCGGGAGGCCAGAGACCCAGTACTTC. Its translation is CASSFRTSGRPETQYF.

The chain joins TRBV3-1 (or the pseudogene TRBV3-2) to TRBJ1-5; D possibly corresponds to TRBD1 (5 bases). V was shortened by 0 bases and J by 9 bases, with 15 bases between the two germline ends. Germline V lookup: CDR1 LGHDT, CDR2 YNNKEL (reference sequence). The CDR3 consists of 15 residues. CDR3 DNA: TGTGCCAGCAGCCAAGATTCGGGCTCGGGGGGGCCCCAGCATTTT. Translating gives CASSQDSGSGGPQHF.

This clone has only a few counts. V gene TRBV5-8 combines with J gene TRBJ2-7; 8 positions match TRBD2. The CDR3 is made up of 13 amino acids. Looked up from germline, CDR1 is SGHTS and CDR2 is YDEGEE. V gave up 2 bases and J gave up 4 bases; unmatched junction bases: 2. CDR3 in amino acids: CASSFREGYEQYV. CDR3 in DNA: TGTGCCAGCAGCTTCCGGGAGGGGTACGAGCAGTACGTC.

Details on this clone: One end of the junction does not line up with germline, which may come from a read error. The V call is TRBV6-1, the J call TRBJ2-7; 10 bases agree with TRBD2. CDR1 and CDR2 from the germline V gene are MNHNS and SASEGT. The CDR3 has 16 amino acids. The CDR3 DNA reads TGTGCCAGCAGCGAAGGGGCTAGCGGGGGTAGGTACGAGCAGTACTTC. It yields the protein CASSEGASGGRYEQYF.

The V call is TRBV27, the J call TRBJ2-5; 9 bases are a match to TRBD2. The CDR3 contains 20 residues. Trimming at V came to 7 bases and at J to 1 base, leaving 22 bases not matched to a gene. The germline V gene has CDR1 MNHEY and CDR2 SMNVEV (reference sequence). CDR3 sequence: CASISRGSGRMRTPQETQYF. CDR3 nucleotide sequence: TGTGCCAGCATCTCCCGGGGTAGCGGGAGAATGAGGACCCCCCAAGAGACCCAGTACTTC.

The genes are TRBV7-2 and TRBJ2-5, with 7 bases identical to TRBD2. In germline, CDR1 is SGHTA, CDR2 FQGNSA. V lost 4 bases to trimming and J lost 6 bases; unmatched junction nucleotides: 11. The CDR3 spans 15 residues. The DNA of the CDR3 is TGTGCCAGCAGCTCGCCGACTAGCACCGTCCAGACCCAGTACTTC. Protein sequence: CASSSPTSTVQTQYF.

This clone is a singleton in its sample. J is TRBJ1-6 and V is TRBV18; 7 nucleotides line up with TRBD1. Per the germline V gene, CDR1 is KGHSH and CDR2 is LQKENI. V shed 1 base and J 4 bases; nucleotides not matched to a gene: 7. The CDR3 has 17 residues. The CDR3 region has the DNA TGTGCCAGCTCACCACTGGGACCGGGACAGTATAATTCACCCCTCCACTTT. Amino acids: CASSPLGPGQYNSPLHF.

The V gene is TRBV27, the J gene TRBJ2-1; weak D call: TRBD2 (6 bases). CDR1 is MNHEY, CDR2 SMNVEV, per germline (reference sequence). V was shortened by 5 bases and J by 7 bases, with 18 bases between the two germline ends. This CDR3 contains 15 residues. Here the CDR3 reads CASSNRGGASNEQFF. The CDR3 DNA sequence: TGTGCCAGCAGTAATCGGGGCGGGGCCTCAAATGAGCAGTTCTTC.

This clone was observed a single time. CDR3 bases: TGTGCCAGTAGTATGGGGGCCCGGGGAGAACCTAATGAAAAACTGTTTTTT. Translated, it gives CASSMGARGEPNEKLFF. V is TRBV19 and J is TRBJ1-4, with D perhaps matching TRBD1 (6 bases). CDR1 and CDR2 from the germline V gene are LNHDA and SQIVND (reference sequence). The CDR3 has 17 residues. The V end lost 3 bases, the J end lost 3 bases, and 17 bases lay between the germline ends. The whole variable domain, filled in from reference TRBV19 and TRBJ1-4, reads DGGITQSPKYLFRKEGQNVTLSCEQNLNHDAMYWYRQDPGQGLRLIYYSQIVNDFQKGDIAEGYSVSREKKESFPLTVTSAQKNPTAFYLCASSMGARGEPNEKLFFGSGTQLSVL.

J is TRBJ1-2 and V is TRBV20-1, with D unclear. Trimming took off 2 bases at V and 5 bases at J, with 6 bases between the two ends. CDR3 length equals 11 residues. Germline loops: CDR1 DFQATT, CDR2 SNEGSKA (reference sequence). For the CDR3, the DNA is TGCAGTGCTAGAAGGGAGTATGGCTACACCTTC. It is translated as CSARREYGYTF.

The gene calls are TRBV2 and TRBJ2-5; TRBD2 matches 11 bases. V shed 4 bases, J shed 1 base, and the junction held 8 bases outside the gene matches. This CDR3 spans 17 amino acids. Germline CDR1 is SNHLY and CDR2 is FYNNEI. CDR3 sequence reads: CASSGLAGGPSQETQYF. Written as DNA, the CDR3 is TGTGCCAGCAGTGGTCTAGCGGGGGGCCCAAGCCAAGAGACCCAGTACTTC. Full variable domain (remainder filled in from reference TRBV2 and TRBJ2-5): EPEVTQTPSHQVTQMGQEVILRCVPISNHLYFYWYRQILGQKVEFLVSFYNNEISEKSEIFDDQFSVERPDGSNFTLKIRSTKLEDSAMYFCASSGLAGGPSQETQYFGPGTRLLVL.

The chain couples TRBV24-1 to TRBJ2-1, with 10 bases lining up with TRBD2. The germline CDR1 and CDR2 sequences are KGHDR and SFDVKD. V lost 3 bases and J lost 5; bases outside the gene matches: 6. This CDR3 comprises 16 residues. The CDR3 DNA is TGTGCCACCAGTGATCCCAGGACTAGCGGAAACAATGAGCAGTTCTTC. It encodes CATSDPRTSGNNEQFF.

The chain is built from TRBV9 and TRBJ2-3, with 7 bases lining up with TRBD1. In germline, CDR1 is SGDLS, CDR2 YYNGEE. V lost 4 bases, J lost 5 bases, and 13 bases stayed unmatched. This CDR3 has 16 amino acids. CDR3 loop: CASSPTGTEGRDTQYF. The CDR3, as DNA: TGTGCCAGCAGCCCCACGGGGACAGAAGGGAGAGATACGCAGTATTTT.

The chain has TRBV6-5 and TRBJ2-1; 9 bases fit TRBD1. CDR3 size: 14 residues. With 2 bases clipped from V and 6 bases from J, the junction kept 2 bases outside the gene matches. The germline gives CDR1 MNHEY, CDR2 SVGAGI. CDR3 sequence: CASSYETGGNEQFF. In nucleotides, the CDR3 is TGTGCCAGCAGTTACGAGACAGGGGGCAATGAGCAGTTCTTC.

CDR3 sequence: CASSHGLAGEPRLYEQYF. In DNA form, the CDR3 reads TGTGCCAGCAGCCATGGACTAGCGGGGGAACCAAGACTCTACGAGCAGTACTTC. The rearrangement uses TRBV6-2 or TRBV6-3 and TRBJ2-7, with 13 bases matching TRBD2. Germline CDR1 is MNHEY and CDR2 is SVGEGT. V dropped 6 bases and J dropped 3; count of bases not matched to a gene: 14. This CDR3 is built from 18 residues.

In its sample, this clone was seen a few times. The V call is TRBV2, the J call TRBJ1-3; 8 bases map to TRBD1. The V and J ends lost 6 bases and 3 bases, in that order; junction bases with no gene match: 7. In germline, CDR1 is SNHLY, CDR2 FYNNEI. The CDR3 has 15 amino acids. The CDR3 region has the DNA TGTGCCAGCAGGAAGATCGGGACAGGTGGAAACACCATATATTTT. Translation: CASRKIGTGGNTIYF.

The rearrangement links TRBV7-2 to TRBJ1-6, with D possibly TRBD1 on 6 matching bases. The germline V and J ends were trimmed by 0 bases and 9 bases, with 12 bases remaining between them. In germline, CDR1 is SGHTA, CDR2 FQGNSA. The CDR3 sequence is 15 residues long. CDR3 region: CASSLAGTGSSPLHF. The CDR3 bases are TGTGCCAGCAGCTTAGCCGGCACAGGGAGTTCACCCCTCCACTTT.

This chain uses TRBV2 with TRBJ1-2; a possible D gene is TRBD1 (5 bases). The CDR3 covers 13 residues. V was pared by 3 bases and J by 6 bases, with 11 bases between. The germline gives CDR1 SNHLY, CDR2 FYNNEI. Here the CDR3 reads CASSEAGRDGYTF. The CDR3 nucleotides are TGTGCCAGCAGTGAGGCAGGGAGGGATGGCTACACCTTC.

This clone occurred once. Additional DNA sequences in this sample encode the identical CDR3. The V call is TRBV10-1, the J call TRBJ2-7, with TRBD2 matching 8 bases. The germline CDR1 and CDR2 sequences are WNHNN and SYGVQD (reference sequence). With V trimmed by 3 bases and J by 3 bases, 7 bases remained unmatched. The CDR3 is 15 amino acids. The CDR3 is CASSEGAGALYEQYF. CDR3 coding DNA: TGCGCCAGCAGTGAAGGAGCGGGGGCCCTCTACGAGCAGTACTTC.

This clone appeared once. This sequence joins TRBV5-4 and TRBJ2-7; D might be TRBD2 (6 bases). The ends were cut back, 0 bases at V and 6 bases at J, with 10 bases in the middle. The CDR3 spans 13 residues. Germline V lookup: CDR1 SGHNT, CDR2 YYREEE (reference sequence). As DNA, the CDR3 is TGTGCCAGCAGCTTGGAGCGGGCCTCCGAGCAGTACTTC. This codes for CASSLERASEQYF.

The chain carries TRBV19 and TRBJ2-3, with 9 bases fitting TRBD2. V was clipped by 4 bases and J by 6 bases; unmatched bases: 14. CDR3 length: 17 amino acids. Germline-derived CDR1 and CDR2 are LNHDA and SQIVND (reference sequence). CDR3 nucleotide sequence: TGTGCCAGTAGTAGTTCTGGTGCGGGAGGGCCAGCGGATACGCAGTATTTT. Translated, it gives CASSSSGAGGPADTQYF.

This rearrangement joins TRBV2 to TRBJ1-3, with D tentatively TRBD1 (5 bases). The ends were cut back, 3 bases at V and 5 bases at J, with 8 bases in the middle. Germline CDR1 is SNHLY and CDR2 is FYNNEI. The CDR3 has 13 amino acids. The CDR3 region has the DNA TGTGCCAGCAGTGAGTCAGGGAGAAACACCATATATTTT. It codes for CASSESGRNTIYF.

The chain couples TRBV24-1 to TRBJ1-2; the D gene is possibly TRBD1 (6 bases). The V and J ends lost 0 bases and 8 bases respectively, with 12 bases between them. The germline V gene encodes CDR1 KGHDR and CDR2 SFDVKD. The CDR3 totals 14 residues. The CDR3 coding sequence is TGTGCCACCAGTGATTTGGGCAGGGGTGACGGCTACACCTTC. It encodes CATSDLGRGDGYTF.

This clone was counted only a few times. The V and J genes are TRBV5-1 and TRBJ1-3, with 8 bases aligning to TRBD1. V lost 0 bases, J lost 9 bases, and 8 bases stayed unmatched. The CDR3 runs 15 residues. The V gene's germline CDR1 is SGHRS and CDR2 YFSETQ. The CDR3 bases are TGCGCCAGCAGCTTGGGAGGACAGGGTAGGCGCACCATATATTTT. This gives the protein CASSLGGQGRRTIYF.